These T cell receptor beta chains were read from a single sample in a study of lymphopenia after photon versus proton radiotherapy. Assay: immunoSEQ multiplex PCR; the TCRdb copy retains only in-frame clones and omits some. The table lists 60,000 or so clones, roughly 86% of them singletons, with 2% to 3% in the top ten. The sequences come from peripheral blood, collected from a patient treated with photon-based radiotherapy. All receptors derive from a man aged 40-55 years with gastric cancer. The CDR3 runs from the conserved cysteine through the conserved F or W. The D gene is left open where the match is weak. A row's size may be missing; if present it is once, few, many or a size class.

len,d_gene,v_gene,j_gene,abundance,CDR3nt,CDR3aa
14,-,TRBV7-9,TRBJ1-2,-,TGTGCCAGCAGCTTAGAAGGGCTTAACTATGGCTACACCTTC,CASSLEGLNYGYTF
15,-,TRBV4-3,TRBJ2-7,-,TGCGCCAGCAGCCAAGTAATCGGGGACTCATACGAGCAGTACTTC,CASSQVIGDSYEQYF
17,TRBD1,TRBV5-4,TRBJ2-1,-,TGTGCCAGCCGCTATATGGGACAGGGGGCGAAGTACAATGAGCAGTTCTTC,CASRYMGQGAKYNEQFF
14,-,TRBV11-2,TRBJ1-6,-,TGTGCCAGCAGCTCCCTCTCGAGTAATTCACCCCTCCACTTT,CASSSLSSNSPLHF
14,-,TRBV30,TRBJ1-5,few,TGTGCCTGGGGTACAGGGAAGGGCAATCAGCCCCAGCATTTT,CAWGTGKGNQPQHF
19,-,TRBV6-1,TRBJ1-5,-,TGTGCCAGCAGTGAAGCGAGGCAGGGCAGGAGCGAAAGCAATCAGCCCCAGCATTTT,CASSEARQGRSESNQPQHF
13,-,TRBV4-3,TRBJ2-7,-,TGCGCCAGCAGCCAACGACAGTTCTACGAGCAGTACTTC,CASSQRQFYEQYF
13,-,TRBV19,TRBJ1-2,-,TGTGCCAGTAGTATTGGGGTATCGAGCGGCTACACCTTC,CASSIGVSSGYTF
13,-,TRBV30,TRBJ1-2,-,TGTGCCTGGAGTTCGCCGGGCCACTATGGCTACACCTTC,CAWSSPGHYGYTF
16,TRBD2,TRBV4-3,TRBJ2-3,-,TGCGCCAGCAGGCATAGCCTAGCGGGGGGGTCAGATACGCAGTATTTT,CASRHSLAGGSDTQYF
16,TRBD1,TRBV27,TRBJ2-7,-,TGTGCCAGCAGTTTCAGGAACAGGGGGCCCTCATACGAGCAGTACTTC,CASSFRNRGPSYEQYF
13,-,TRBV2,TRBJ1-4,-,TGTGCCACCGGGGACGGGAATAATGAAAAACTGTTTTTT,CATGDGNNEKLFF
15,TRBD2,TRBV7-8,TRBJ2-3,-,TGTGCCAGCAGCTTGATCAGCGGGGGATCAGATACGCAGTATTTT,CASSLISGGSDTQYF
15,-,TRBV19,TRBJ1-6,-,TGTGCCAGTAGTAGCGGACTCGCCTATAATTCACCCCTCCACTTT,CASSSGLAYNSPLHF
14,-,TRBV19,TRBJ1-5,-,TGTGCCAGTAGTATGTTGGGCCCAAGGCAGCCCCAGCATTTT,CASSMLGPRQPQHF
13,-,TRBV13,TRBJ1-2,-,TGTGCCAGCAGGTTGGGCGGGGGGAACGGCTACACCTTC,CASRLGGGNGYTF
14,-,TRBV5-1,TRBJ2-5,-,TGCGCCAGCAGCTTGGGGGAGAGGCAAGAGACCCAGTACTTC,CASSLGERQETQYF
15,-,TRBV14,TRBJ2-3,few,TGTGCCAGCAGCCATCGTCAGCAGGGTCCAGATACGCAGTATTTT,CASSHRQQGPDTQYF
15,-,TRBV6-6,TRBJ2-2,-,TGTGCCAGCAGTTACTCGTCGGAGAACACCGGGGAGCTGTTTTTT,CASSYSSENTGELFF
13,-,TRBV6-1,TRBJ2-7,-,TGTGCCAGCAGTCCCTTCAGCTCCTACGAGCAGTACTTC,CASSPFSSYEQYF
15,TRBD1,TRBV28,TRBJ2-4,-,TGTGCCAGCAGTTCCTCGGTGACAGGGAGAAACATTCAGTACTTC,CASSSSVTGRNIQYF
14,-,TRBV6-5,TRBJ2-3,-,TGTGCCAGCAGTAAGCCCGGGGTTTCAGATACGCAGTATTTT,CASSKPGVSDTQYF
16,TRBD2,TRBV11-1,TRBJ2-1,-,TGTGCCAGCAGCTGGAGGACTAGCGGGCTGGGGAATGAGCAGTTCTTC,CASSWRTSGLGNEQFF
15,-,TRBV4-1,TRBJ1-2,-,TGCGCCAGCAGCCAAGCGCCAGTGGGGGGCGGCGGCTACACCTTC,CASSQAPVGGGGYTF
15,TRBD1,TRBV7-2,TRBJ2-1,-,TGTGCCAGCAGCTTGGGACAGGGGTCCTACAATGAGCAGTTCTTC,CASSLGQGSYNEQFF
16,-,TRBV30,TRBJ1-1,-,TGTGCCTGGACGGGGAAGGTTGGAGGGGGTCGAGCTGAAGCTTTCTTT,CAWTGKVGGGRAEAFF
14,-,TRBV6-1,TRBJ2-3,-,TGTGCCAGCAGTGCCCCGGGGCTGCCAGATACGCAGTATTTT,CASSAPGLPDTQYF
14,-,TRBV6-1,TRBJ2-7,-,TGTGCCAGCACAACAGTGGGGATCTCCTACGAGCAGTACTTC,CASTTVGISYEQYF
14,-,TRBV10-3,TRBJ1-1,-,TGTGCCATCAGTGAGTTGGGGGAGACTGGTGAAGCTTTCTTT,CAISELGETGEAFF
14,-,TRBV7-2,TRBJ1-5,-,TGTGCCAGCAGCTTGGGGGGGTTCAGTCAGCCCCAGCATTTT,CASSLGGFSQPQHF